This is a list of T cell receptor beta chains from one sample in a study of T-cell memory formation after mild COVID-19. TCRdb ran MiXCR on the 5' RACE reads and lists one entry per CDR3 protein. The sample records over 350,000 distinct CDR3 sequences, roughly a quarter being singletons. The source material was PBMCs or a T cell subset sorted from them (not recorded which). The receptors were sampled from an adult woman who had mild COVID-19 (a few samples of this study predate the infection). Cell type and time point are not known. CDR3s include the opening cysteine and the closing phenylalanine or tryptophan. Each record gives: D gene, V gene, J gene, clone size, CDR3 protein, CDR3 DNA. D genes are given only for firm matches. Size is stated for part of the rows, as once, few or many counts, or as a class when the clone is expanded.

>NA|TRBV7-2|TRBJ2-7|few
CASSLGPYSYEQYF
TGTGCCAGCAGCTTAGGTCCTTACTCCTACGAGCAGTACTTC
>TRBD2|TRBV6-1|TRBJ2-1|few
CASSEDFGTSGTYNEQFF
TGTGCCAGCAGTGAAGACTTCGGGACTAGCGGAACCTACAATGAGCAGTTCTTC
>NA|TRBV7-8|TRBJ2-2|NA
CASSVGTGTGELFF
TGTGCCAGCAGCGTAGGGACTGGTACCGGGGAGCTGTTTTTT
>TRBD2|TRBV20-1|TRBJ2-1|few
CSANELALPYNEQFF
TGCAGTGCTAACGAACTAGCGCTTCCCTACAATGAGCAGTTCTTC
>TRBD1|TRBV14|TRBJ1-4|NA
CASSHDRVGNEKLFF
TGTGCCAGCAGCCACGACAGGGTTGGAAATGAAAAACTGTTTTTT
>NA|TRBV6-2/TRBV6-3|TRBJ2-7|NA
CASSVQFYEQYF
TGTGCCAGCAGTGTACAGTTCTACGAGCAGTACTTC
>NA|TRBV7-2|TRBJ2-4|few
CASSSPTLTLNLAKNIQYF
TGTGCCAGCAGCTCTCCGACACTGACTTTAAATCTAGCCAAAAACATTCAGTACTTC
>NA|TRBV5-1|TRBJ2-7|NA
CASRGTENYEQYF
TGCGCCAGCAGGGGTACAGAGAACTACGAGCAGTACTTC
>NA|TRBV24-1|TRBJ1-1|NA
CATSEGRTTEAFF
TGTGCCACCAGTGAGGGCAGGACCACTGAAGCTTTCTTT
>NA|TRBV4-3|TRBJ1-4|many
CASSLVLSNEKLFF
TGCGCCAGCAGCCTTGTCTTAAGTAATGAAAAACTGTTTTTT
>TRBD2|TRBV5-1|TRBJ2-1|NA
CASSTRGLDNEQFF
TGCGCCAGCAGCACCAGGGGACTAGACAATGAGCAGTTCTTC
>TRBD2|TRBV5-1|TRBJ2-1|NA
CASSLAGGSINNEQFF
TGCGCCAGCAGCTTGGCCGGCGGGAGTATCAACAATGAGCAGTTCTTC
>TRBD1|TRBV7-9|TRBJ1-1|NA
CASGTRGRRGQAFF
TGTGCCAGCGGTACTAGGGGCCGCAGGGGGCAAGCTTTCTTT
>NA|TRBV19|TRBJ1-1|NA
CASSIWGSRTEAFF
TGTGCCAGTAGTATATGGGGGTCGCGCACTGAAGCTTTCTTT
>NA|TRBV24-1|TRBJ2-2|NA
CATIAENTGELFF
TGTGCCACCATTGCGGAGAACACCGGGGAGCTGTTTTTT
>NA|TRBV5-1|TRBJ1-1|few
CASSLTTAMNTEAFF
TGCGCCAGCAGCTTGACGACGGCTATGAACACTGAAGCTTTCTTT
>NA|TRBV11-2|TRBJ2-7|NA
CASSPAEGQPSSYEQYF
TGTGCCAGCAGCCCCGCGGAGGGACAGCCGTCCTCCTACGAGCAGTACTTC
>NA|TRBV12-3/TRBV12-4|TRBJ1-4|few
CASRQTGKGEKLFF
TGTGCCAGCAGACAAACAGGGAAGGGTGAAAAACTGTTTTTT
>NA|TRBV4-2|TRBJ1-2|few
CASSQDLGRGYGYTF
TGTGCCAGCAGCCAAGATCTGGGGCGCGGCTATGGCTACACCTTC
>TRBD1|TRBV5-1|TRBJ2-3|NA
CASSLGDRTDTQYF
TGCGCCAGCAGCTTGGGGGACAGGACAGATACGCAGTATTTT
>TRBD1|TRBV7-2|TRBJ1-1|few
CASSPRGQLEAFF
TGTGCCAGCAGCCCTCGGGGACAGCTTGAAGCTTTCTTT
>NA|TRBV15|TRBJ2-7|NA
CATSRVPTDEQYF
TGTGCCACCAGCAGAGTCCCGACAGACGAGCAGTACTTC
>NA|TRBV4-2|TRBJ1-1|few
CASSQDLVRGGVAFF
TGTGCCAGCAGCCAAGATTTGGTTAGGGGGGGTGTAGCTTTCTTT
>NA|TRBV4-1|TRBJ1-3|NA
CASSQDPGNSGNTIYF
TGCGCCAGCAGCCAAGATCCGGGGAACTCTGGAAACACCATATATTTT
>TRBD2|TRBV7-9|TRBJ2-1|few
CASSLSLAGAEQFF
TGTGCCAGCAGCTTATCCCTAGCGGGAGCTGAGCAGTTCTTC
>NA|TRBV20-1|TRBJ2-4|NA
CSAGGQPHKNIQYF
TGCAGTGCCGGTGGGCAGCCTCACAAAAACATTCAGTACTTC
>NA|TRBV7-9|TRBJ1-5|few
CASSLGAPGPQHF
TGTGCCAGCAGCTTGGGGGCCCCAGGGCCCCAGCATTTT
>NA|TRBV7-3|TRBJ2-5|few
CASSLRYMGTQYF
TGTGCCAGCAGCTTAAGATACATGGGGACCCAGTACTTC
>NA|TRBV11-2|TRBJ2-1|few
CASSLTGLQTREQFF
TGTGCCAGCAGCTTAACAGGACTCCAAACGCGTGAGCAGTTCTTC
>TRBD1|TRBV10-3|TRBJ1-1|NA
CAISLTGEVNTEAFF
TGTGCCATCAGTTTGACAGGGGAAGTGAACACTGAAGCTTTCTTT
>NA|TRBV6-6|TRBJ2-3|few
CASSYSRGLRDTQYF
TGTGCCAGCAGTTACTCAAGGGGGTTAAGAGATACGCAGTATTTT